These 28 T cell receptor beta chains share one sample of origin, sequenced in a study of technical replicates of blood from several donors. Profiling relied on immunoSEQ multiplex PCR, and the TCRdb table lists in-frame clones only, not all of them. The table includes 75,000 to 100,000 clones, about 95% detected once. Sequences were obtained from T cells isolated from PBMCs. The source is a human donor in good health.

The sample holds many counts of this clone. The chain recombines TRBV27 with TRBJ2-2; 8 bases align to TRBD1. V shed 5 bases, J shed 7 bases, and the junction held 9 bases outside the gene matches. The CDR3 has 15 residues. Looked up from germline, CDR1 is MNHEY and CDR2 is SMNVEV (reference sequence). As DNA, the CDR3 is TGTGCCAGCAGTGGCAGGGGGCATAGGGGCGGGGAGCTGTTTTTT. It is translated as CASSGRGHRGGELFF.

The chain combines TRBV27 with TRBJ2-1; 7 bases align to TRBD2. This CDR3 spans 14 amino acids. Germline CDR1 reads MNHEY; CDR2 reads SMNVEV (reference sequence). V was clipped by 6 bases and J by 10 bases; unmatched bases: 12. CDR3 DNA: TGTGCCAGCAGCAAAAACTTCCGGGGGGACGAGCAGTTCTTC. As protein: CASSKNFRGDEQFF.

The J gene is TRBJ2-1, the V gene TRBV2; TRBD2 matches at 8 bases. The length of the CDR3 is 15 residues. The V segment lost 6 bases and the J segment 2 bases; nucleotides outside the gene matches: 6. Germline V CDR1 and CDR2: SNHLY, FYNNEI. DNA of the CDR3: TGTGCCAGCAGGCCGCGGGAGGTGGCCTACAATGAGCAGTTCTTC. It yields the protein CASRPREVAYNEQFF.

The chain carries TRBV10-1 and TRBJ2-5, with 7 bases identical to TRBD2. The V gene's germline CDR1 is WNHNN and CDR2 SYGVQD (reference sequence). CDR3 length equals 16 residues. The V and J ends lost 8 bases and 1 base, in that order; junction bases with no gene match: 13. The CDR3 sequence is CASEVGEGELQETQYF. CDR3 nucleotides: TGCGCCAGCGAGGTAGGGGAGGGAGAGCTCCAAGAGACCCAGTACTTC.

The chain combines TRBV2 with TRBJ1-5, with D hard to call. CDR1 SNHLY and CDR2 FYNNEI come from the germline V gene. V was pared by 3 bases and J by 3 bases, with 6 bases between. The CDR3 runs to 13 residues. The CDR3: CASSDLSNQPQHF. Here the CDR3 DNA reads TGTGCCAGCAGTGATCTATCCAATCAGCCCCAGCATTTT.

This chain joins TRBV6-1 and TRBJ1-6; no clear D gene. The CDR3 length is 14 residues. Per the germline V gene, CDR1 is MNHNS and CDR2 is SASEGT. Trimming left V 0 bases short and J 6 bases short, with 6 bases between. The CDR3 coding sequence is TGTGCCAGCAGTGAAGCACGGGGTAATTCACCCCTCCACTTT. Its translation is CASSEARGNSPLHF.

This clone was recorded once. The CDR3 region is CASSQGTATYEQYF. For the CDR3, the DNA is TGTGCCAGTAGTCAGGGGACAGCGACCTACGAGCAGTACTTC. The genes are TRBV19 and TRBJ2-7; 7 nucleotides agree with TRBD1. CDR3 length: 14 residues. V gave up 5 bases and J gave up 2 bases; unmatched junction bases: 6. In germline, CDR1 is LNHDA, CDR2 SQIVND (reference sequence).

The chain has TRBV19 and TRBJ1-5; no clear D. Trimming pared 7 bases from V and 5 bases from J, leaving 12 bases between. The CDR3 loop spans 13 amino acids. Per germline, CDR1 LNHDA and CDR2 SQIVND (reference sequence). The CDR3 region is CASTVGEYQPQHF. The CDR3 DNA sequence: TGTGCCAGTACGGTCGGAGAATATCAGCCCCAGCATTTT.

This chain connects TRBV13 to TRBJ1-4; D is undetermined. There are 12 residues in the CDR3. Trimming left V 0 bases short and J 16 bases short, with 12 bases between. Germline lookup yields CDR1 PRHDT and CDR2 FYEKMQ (reference sequence). The CDR3 region is CASSLGRREKFF. DNA for the CDR3: TGTGCCAGCAGCTTAGGCCGCCGAGAAAAGTTTTTT.

This clone appeared once. This chain links TRBV27 with TRBJ1-1; D remains unclear. V lost 4 bases, J lost 5 bases, and 14 bases lay in between. The CDR3 has 14 residues. Looked up from germline, CDR1 is MNHEY and CDR2 is SMNVEV (reference sequence). In DNA, the CDR3 is TGTGCCAGCAGTTGGGCGGGTGGTTTAACTGAAGCTTTCTTT. Residues: CASSWAGGLTEAFF.

This rearrangement joins TRBV6-5 to TRBJ2-2; D is perhaps TRBD2 (5 bases). The CDR3 has 15 residues. Germline V CDR1 and CDR2: MNHEY, SVGAGI. Between the trimmed V and J ends, which lost 2 bases and 2 bases, there was a span of 9 bases. The DNA for the CDR3 is TGTGCCAGCAGTTACATTCCGGGAAACACCGGGGAGCTGTTTTTT. Translated: CASSYIPGNTGELFF.

The CDR3 coding sequence is TGTGCCAGTAGTGCCTACCCCCAGGGGAACACTGAAGCTTTCTTT. This encodes CASSAYPQGNTEAFF. The V and J genes are TRBV19 and TRBJ1-1, with a weak D call TRBD1 (5 bases). The germline V gene encodes CDR1 LNHDA and CDR2 SQIVND (reference sequence). The CDR3 spans 15 residues. The V end lost 5 bases, the J end lost 1 base, and 14 bases lay between the germline ends.

This clone was observed a single time. V gene TRBV5-1 combines with J gene TRBJ2-3, with 10 bases that match TRBD2. The length of the CDR3 is 14 residues. Germline trimming cut 7 bases from V and 2 bases from J; bases unmatched to any gene: 4. Germline V lookup: CDR1 SGHRS, CDR2 YFSETQ. CDR3: CASGLAASTDTQYF. DNA for the CDR3: TGCGCCAGCGGACTAGCGGCCTCCACAGATACGCAGTATTTT.

For this clone: One junction end disagrees with the germline gene, perhaps due to a read error. The chain combines TRBV7-2 with TRBJ2-3; 12 bases fit TRBD2. From germline, CDR1 is SGHTA and CDR2 FQGNSA. The CDR3 spans 15 residues. The CDR3 nucleotides are TGTGCCAGCAGCCTAGCGGGAGGGAGGCCAGATACGCAGTATTTT. This gives the protein CASSLAGGRPDTQYF.

The CDR3 here is CASSPVVSGTGMNTEAFF. The CDR3 region has the DNA TGTGCCAGCTCACCAGTTGTATCAGGGACAGGGATGAACACTGAAGCTTTCTTT. The chain links TRBV18 to TRBJ1-1; 9 positions match TRBD1. The germline V gene encodes CDR1 KGHSH and CDR2 LQKENI. Trimming at V came to 2 bases and at J to 0 bases, leaving 10 bases not matched to a gene. The CDR3 runs to 18 residues.

This clone has only one observation. This sequence joins TRBV19 and TRBJ1-4; possibly TRBD1 for D (5 bases). V was trimmed by 6 bases and J by 6 bases, leaving 14 bases between them. Germline V gene lookup returns CDR1 LNHDA and CDR2 SQIVND (reference sequence). The CDR3 is 14 residues long. This CDR3 reads CASSPPGDYEKLFF. CDR3 coding DNA: TGTGCCAGTAGCCCCCCGGGGGATTATGAAAAACTGTTTTTT. The full variable domain, completed using reference TRBV19 and TRBJ1-4, is DGGITQSPKYLFRKEGQNVTLSCEQNLNHDAMYWYRQDPGQGLRLIYYSQIVNDFQKGDIAEGYSVSREKKESFPLTVTSAQKNPTAFYLCASSPPGDYEKLFFGSGTQLSVL.

This clone was recorded only once. The gene calls are TRBV28 and TRBJ1-2; D is undetermined. The CDR3 contains 13 residues. Per the germline V gene, CDR1 is MDHEN and CDR2 is SYDVKM. V was clipped by 1 base and J by 2 bases, with 5 bases between them. The CDR3: CASSLSVNYGYTF. In DNA form, the CDR3 reads TGTGCCAGCAGTTTATCCGTGAACTATGGCTACACCTTC.

The genes are TRBV15 and TRBJ1-1; D uncertain. V was shortened by 0 bases and J by 6 bases, with 14 bases between the two germline ends. This CDR3 contains 15 residues. Looked up from germline, CDR1 is LNHNV and CDR2 is YYDKDF (reference sequence). The DNA for the CDR3 is TGTGCCACCAGCAGAGATCGCGGAGTGAAGGCTGAAGCTTTCTTT. Its protein is CATSRDRGVKAEAFF.

V is TRBV6-1 and J is TRBJ1-5; 11 bases match TRBD1. Germline V gives CDR1 MNHNS, CDR2 SASEGT. Trimming cost V 4 bases and J 15 bases; bases outside gene matches: 5. The CDR3 consists of 12 residues. Here the CDR3 reads CASSVRTGGLHF. CDR3 nucleotide sequence: TGTGCCAGCAGTGTCCGGACAGGGGGCCTGCATTTT.

This clone has just a few counts. V gene TRBV9 combines with J gene TRBJ1-1; 7 nucleotides match TRBD1. This CDR3 is built from 16 residues. Germline V gives CDR1 SGDLS, CDR2 YYNGEE. J gave up 1 base and V 3 bases, and 9 bases lay outside the gene matches. CDR3 sequence: CASSDFRTGANTEAFF. CDR3 coding DNA: TGTGCCAGCAGCGACTTTAGGACAGGAGCGAACACTGAAGCTTTCTTT.

The rearrangement uses TRBV25-1 and TRBJ2-3; D is undetermined. The length of the CDR3 is 13 residues. Germline loops: CDR1 MGHDK, CDR2 SYGVNS. Trimming removed 7 bases at V and 2 bases at J, with 10 bases between. CDR3 amino acids: CASTSLNTDTQYF. The CDR3 coding sequence is TGTGCCAGCACCTCACTTAACACAGATACGCAGTATTTT.

This chain uses TRBV9 with TRBJ1-5; D is uncertain. V was shortened by 2 bases and J by 4 bases, with 7 bases between the two germline ends. The CDR3 has 13 residues. Germline CDR1 SGDLS, CDR2 YYNGEE. CDR3 loop: CASSVSGNQPQHF. For the CDR3, the DNA is TGTGCCAGCAGCGTCTCCGGGAATCAGCCCCAGCATTTT. The full variable domain, completed using reference TRBV9 and TRBJ1-5, is DSGVTQTPKHLITATGQRVTLRCSPRSGDLSVYWYQQSLDQGLQFLIQYYNGEERAKGNILERFSAQQFPDLHSELNLSSLELGDSALYFCASSVSGNQPQHFGDGTRLSIL.

This clone has only one observation. The V call is TRBV2, the J call TRBJ1-6; 9 bases are shared with TRBD1. The germline V gene has CDR1 SNHLY and CDR2 FYNNEI. V lost 6 bases to trimming and J lost 0 bases; unmatched junction nucleotides: 6. This CDR3 has 17 amino acids. The CDR3 region has the DNA TGTGCCAGCAGCCGGGGACAGGGCACCTCCTATAATTCACCCCTCCACTTT. Encoded protein: CASSRGQGTSYNSPLHF.

V gene TRBV25-1 combines with J gene TRBJ1-1; TRBD1 might be the D (5 bases). Germline-derived CDR1 and CDR2 are MGHDK and SYGVNS. V gave up 5 bases and J gave up 5 bases, with 12 bases separating them. The CDR3 is made up of 13 amino acids. Here the CDR3 DNA reads TGTGCCAGCAGTACTGGGGCCTGGACTGAAGCTTTCTTT. Protein product: CASSTGAWTEAFF. The complete variable domain, with remaining parts taken from reference TRBV25-1 and TRBJ1-1, reads EADIYQTPRYLVIGTGKKITLECSQTMGHDKMYWYQQDPGMELHLIHYSYGVNSTEKGDLSSESTVSRIRTEHFPLTLESARPSHTSQYLCASSTGAWTEAFFGQGTRLTVV.

V usage is TRBV19 and J usage is TRBJ1-2; 7 bases fit TRBD1. CDR3 length equals 13 residues. Germline-derived CDR1 and CDR2 are LNHDA and SQIVND (reference sequence). V gave up 3 bases and J gave up 2 bases; unmatched junction bases: 0. CDR3 in amino acids: CASSMTGNYGYTF. CDR3 sequence (DNA): TGTGCCAGTAGTATGACAGGGAACTATGGCTACACCTTC.

The chain recombines TRBV18 with TRBJ1-1, with D unclear. CDR1 is KGHSH and CDR2 is LQKENI in the germline V gene. Trimming stripped 3 bases from V and 4 bases from J, with 12 bases between. This CDR3 comprises 14 residues. The CDR3 DNA is TGTGCCAGCTCACCCCAGGAAAGTGGCACTGAAGCTTTCTTT. It translates to CASSPQESGTEAFF.

V usage is TRBV5-1 and J usage is TRBJ2-5; 13 positions match TRBD2. The germline gives CDR1 SGHRS, CDR2 YFSETQ. There are 16 residues in the CDR3. J was trimmed by 4 bases and V by 3 bases; bases with no gene match: 6. Here the CDR3 reads CASSSLAGGPTETQYF. CDR3 in DNA: TGCGCCAGCAGCTCACTAGCGGGAGGGCCTACAGAGACCCAGTACTTC.

The chain couples TRBV9 to TRBJ2-5; 7 positions agree with TRBD2. From germline, CDR1 is SGDLS and CDR2 YYNGEE. Trimming removed 0 bases from V and 5 bases from J; junction bases left unmatched: 7. The CDR3 is made up of 15 amino acids. CDR3 sequence reads: CASSVVGLPRETQYF. The CDR3 bases are TGTGCCAGCAGCGTAGTGGGACTACCGAGGGAGACCCAGTACTTC.